This T cell receptor beta chain was found in a study of CD8 T cells in ankylosing spondylitis. Study-level points and caveats: Significant enrichment of disease-linked clones was reported in matched ankylosing spondylitis synovial fluid. Disease-linked clones bore a CD8+ phenotype and were relatively rare in peripheral blood. Characteristic, it appeared, of ankylosing spondylitis blood was a TCR beta motif of about eight highly homologous variants.

CDR3 length: 14 amino acids. The V gene lost 1 base and the J gene lost 5 bases, with 10 bases spanning the gap. In germline, CDR1 is SGHTS, CDR2 YDEGEE. A word on this clonotype: Its matching antigen is unknown.

Quantitative 5'-RACE with molecular barcodes generated TCR beta libraries. MiXCR, applied by TCRdb to the 5' RACE reads, yields one record per CDR3 protein. The sample carries 250,000 to 350,000 distinct CDR3 sequences, around 18% recorded once. The specimen was blood, either unsorted or a sorted T cell fraction (not recorded which). The V call is TRBV5-8, the J call TRBJ2-1, with D unresolved. This TCR derives from a male donor with ankylosing spondylitis or in good health (not recorded which). The CDR3 DNA is TGTGCCAGCAGCTTGCTTACAGACCACAATGAGCAGTTCTTC. This translates into CASSLLTDHNEQFF.